This T cell receptor beta chain was captured in a study of control samples from healthy donors and cancer patients. CDR1 and CDR2 from the germline V gene are SGHDT and YYEEEE. Losses at the gene ends were 4 bases for V and 2 bases for J; bases not matched to a gene: 3. CDR3 length equals 16 residues. Sequenced by immunoSEQ multiplex PCR; TCRdb stores in-frame clones only, minus some. Here the sample spans roughly 92,000 clones, 86% being singletons. The TCR comes from a woman between 50 and 59 years old in good health. The chain has TRBV5-6 and TRBJ2-3; TRBD2 matches at 14 bases. The sample consisted of blood. The CDR3 loop is CASSRLAGGHTDTQYF. CDR3 nucleotides: TGTGCCAGCAGCCGACTAGCGGGGGGGCACACAGATACGCAGTATTTT.